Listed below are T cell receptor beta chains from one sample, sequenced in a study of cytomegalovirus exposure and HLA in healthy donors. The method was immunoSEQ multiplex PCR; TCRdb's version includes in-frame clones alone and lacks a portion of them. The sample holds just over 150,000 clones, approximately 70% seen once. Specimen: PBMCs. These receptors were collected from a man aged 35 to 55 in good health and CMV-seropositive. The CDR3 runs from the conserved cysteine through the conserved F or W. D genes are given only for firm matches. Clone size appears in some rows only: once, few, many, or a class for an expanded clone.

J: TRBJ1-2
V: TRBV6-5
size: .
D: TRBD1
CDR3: CASSSLQGAGGYTF
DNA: TGTGCCAGCAGTTCCTTACAGGGGGCTGGTGGCTACACCTTC

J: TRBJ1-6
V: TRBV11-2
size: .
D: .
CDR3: CASSLNRAWGGGYNSPLHF
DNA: TGTGCCAGCAGCTTAAATAGGGCCTGGGGCGGGGGTTATAATTCACCCCTCCACTTT

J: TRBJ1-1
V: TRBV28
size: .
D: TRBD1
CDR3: CASSTPGQGYDEAFF
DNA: TGTGCCAGCAGTACCCCCGGACAGGGGTATGATGAAGCTTTCTTT

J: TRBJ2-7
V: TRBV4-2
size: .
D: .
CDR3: CASSPPGGRYEQYF
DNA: TGTGCCAGCAGCCCCCCGGGGGGCCGGTACGAGCAGTACTTC

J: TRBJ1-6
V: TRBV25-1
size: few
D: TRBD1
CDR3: CASSGGTGNSPLHF
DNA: TGTGCCAGCAGTGGAGGGACAGGAAATTCACCCCTCCACTTT

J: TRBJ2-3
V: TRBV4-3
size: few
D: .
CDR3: CASSLDRDSGDTQYF
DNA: TGCGCCAGCAGCCTAGACCGGGACTCCGGAGATACGCAGTATTTT

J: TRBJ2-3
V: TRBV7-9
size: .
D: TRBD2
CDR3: CASSPRGGEPDTQYF
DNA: TGTGCCAGCAGCCCCCGGGGAGGGGAACCAGATACGCAGTATTTT

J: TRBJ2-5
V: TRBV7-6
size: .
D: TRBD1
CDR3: CASSLGRQGPQETQYF
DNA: TGTGCCAGCAGCTTAGGCCGACAGGGGCCTCAAGAGACCCAGTACTTC

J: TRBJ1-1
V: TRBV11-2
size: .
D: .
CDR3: CASSQLSAPNTEAFF
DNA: TGTGCCAGCAGCCAACTATCCGCCCCGAACACTGAAGCTTTCTTT

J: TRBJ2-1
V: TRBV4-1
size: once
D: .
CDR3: CASSQDAGGVPYNEQFF
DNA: TGCGCCAGCAGCCAAGACGCTGGAGGGGTACCCTACAATGAGCAGTTCTTC

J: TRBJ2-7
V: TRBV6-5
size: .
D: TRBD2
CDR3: CASGPGGVEQYF
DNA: TGTGCCAGCGGCCCTGGGGGGGTCGAGCAGTACTTC

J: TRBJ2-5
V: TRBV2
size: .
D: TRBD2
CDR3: CASRPRTSGGAGTQYF
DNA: TGTGCCAGCAGACCTCGGACTAGCGGGGGGGCCGGGACCCAGTACTTC

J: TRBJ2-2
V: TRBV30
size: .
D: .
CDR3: CAWSREFSGELFF
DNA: TGTGCCTGGAGCCGGGAATTCTCCGGGGAGCTGTTTTTT

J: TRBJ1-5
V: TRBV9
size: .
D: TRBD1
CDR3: CASSTDRDRNQPQHF
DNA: TGTGCCAGCAGCACCGACAGGGACCGCAATCAGCCCCAGCATTTT

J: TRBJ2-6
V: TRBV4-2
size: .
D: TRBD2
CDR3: CASSQVGRAGANVLTF
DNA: TGTGCCAGCAGCCAAGTCGGGAGGGCTGGGGCCAACGTCCTGACTTTC

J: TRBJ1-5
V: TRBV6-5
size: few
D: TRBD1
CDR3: CASSYQGGNQPQHF
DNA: TGTGCCAGCAGTTACCAGGGGGGCAATCAGCCCCAGCATTTT

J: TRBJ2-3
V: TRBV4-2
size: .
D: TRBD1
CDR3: CASSQRSGQGVDTQYF
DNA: TGTGCCAGCAGCCAACGTTCGGGACAGGGGGTAGATACGCAGTATTTT

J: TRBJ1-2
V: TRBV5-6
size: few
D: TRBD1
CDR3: CASSLHGTVFYGYTF
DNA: TGTGCCAGCAGCTTGCACGGGACAGTCTTCTATGGCTACACCTTC

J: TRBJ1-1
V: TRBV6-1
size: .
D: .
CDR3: CASSVEGVNTEAFF
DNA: TGTGCCAGCAGTGTGGAGGGAGTGAACACTGAAGCTTTCTTT

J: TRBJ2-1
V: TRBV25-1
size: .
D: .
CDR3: CASSERGEQFF
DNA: TGTGCCAGCAGTGAGCGGGGTGAGCAGTTCTTC

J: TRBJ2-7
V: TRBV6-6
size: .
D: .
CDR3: CASTRGWEYEQYF
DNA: TGTGCCAGCACTAGAGGATGGGAGTACGAGCAGTACTTC

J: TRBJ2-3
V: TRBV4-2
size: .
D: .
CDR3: CASSQDPGPTDTQYF
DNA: TGTGCCAGCAGCCAAGATCCTGGGCCCACAGATACGCAGTATTTT

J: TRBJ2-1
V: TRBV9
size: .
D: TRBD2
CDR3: CASSSRGVAGLSNEQFF
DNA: TGTGCCAGCAGCTCGCGGGGGGTAGCGGGGCTCAGCAATGAGCAGTTCTTC

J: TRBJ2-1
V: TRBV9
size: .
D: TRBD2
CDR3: CASSASGLAGGPPNNEQFF
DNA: TGTGCCAGCAGCGCATCGGGACTAGCGGGGGGCCCCCCAAACAATGAGCAGTTCTTC

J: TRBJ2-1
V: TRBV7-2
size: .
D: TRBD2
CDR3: CASSATLAGGHRNEQFF
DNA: TGTGCCAGCAGCGCGACCCTAGCGGGGGGGCATCGTAATGAGCAGTTCTTC

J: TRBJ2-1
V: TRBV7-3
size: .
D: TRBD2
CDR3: CASSSTGGPNSEQFF
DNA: TGTGCCAGCAGTTCAACGGGGGGGCCTAATAGCGAGCAGTTCTTC

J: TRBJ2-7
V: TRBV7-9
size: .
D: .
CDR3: CASSLPPPESGYEQYF
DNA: TGTGCCAGCAGCTTACCACCACCGGAGTCGGGCTACGAGCAGTACTTC

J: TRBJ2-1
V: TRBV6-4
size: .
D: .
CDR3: CASSERQYNEQFF
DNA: TGTGCCAGCTCGGAGCGGCAGTACAATGAGCAGTTCTTC

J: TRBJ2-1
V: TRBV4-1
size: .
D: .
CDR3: CASSQQRGSPAFNEQFF
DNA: TGCGCCAGCAGCCAACAACGGGGATCACCCGCATTCAATGAGCAGTTCTTC

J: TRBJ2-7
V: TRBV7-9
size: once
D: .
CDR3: CASSPRDTRPGEQYF
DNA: TGTGCCAGCAGCCCCCGGGACACCCGACCGGGCGAGCAGTACTTC

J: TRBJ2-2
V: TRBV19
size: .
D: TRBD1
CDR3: CASSWGQESGELFF
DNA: TGTGCCAGTAGTTGGGGACAGGAGTCCGGGGAGCTGTTTTTT

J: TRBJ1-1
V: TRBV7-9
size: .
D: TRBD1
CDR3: CASSQWDRIMNTEAFF
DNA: TGTGCCAGCAGCCAATGGGACAGGATTATGAACACTGAAGCTTTCTTT

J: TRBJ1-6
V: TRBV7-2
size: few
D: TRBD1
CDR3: CASSLVGTGSSPLHF
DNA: TGTGCCAGCAGCTTAGTAGGGACAGGGTCCTCACCCCTCCACTTT

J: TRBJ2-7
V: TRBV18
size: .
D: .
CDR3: CASSPDNSYEQYF
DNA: TGTGCCAGCTCACCGGACAACTCCTACGAGCAGTACTTC

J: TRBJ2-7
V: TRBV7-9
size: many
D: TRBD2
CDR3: CASSSTGGPRVRYEQYF
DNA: TGTGCCAGCAGCTCAACGGGGGGGCCCAGGGTAAGATACGAGCAGTACTTC

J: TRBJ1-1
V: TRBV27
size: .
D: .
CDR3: CASSLYGQPPTEAFF
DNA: TGTGCCAGCAGTTTATACGGACAGCCTCCCACTGAAGCTTTCTTT

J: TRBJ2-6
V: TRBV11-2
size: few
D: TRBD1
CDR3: CASSLTTGTGVTGANVLTF
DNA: TGTGCCAGCAGCTTGACGACCGGGACAGGCGTGACTGGGGCCAACGTCCTGACTTTC

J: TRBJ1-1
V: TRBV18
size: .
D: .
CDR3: CASSPPYGEAFF
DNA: TGTGCCAGCTCACCACCGTACGGGGAAGCTTTCTTT

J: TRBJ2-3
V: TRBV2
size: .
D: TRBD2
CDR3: CASSEAGGGTDTQYF
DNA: TGTGCCAGCAGTGAAGCGGGGGGGGGCACAGATACGCAGTATTTT

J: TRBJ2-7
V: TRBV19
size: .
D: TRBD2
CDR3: CASSIDLWGGRTYF
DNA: TGTGCCAGTAGTATAGATCTATGGGGGGGACGGACATACTTC

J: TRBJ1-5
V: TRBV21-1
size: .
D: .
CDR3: CASSKALGQTNQPQHF
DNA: TGTGCCAGCAGCAAAGCGCTAGGACAGACCAATCAGCCCCAGCATTTT

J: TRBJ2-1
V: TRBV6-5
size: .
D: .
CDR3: CASSYQGLSEQFF
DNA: TGTGCCAGCAGTTACCAGGGACTGAGTGAGCAGTTCTTC

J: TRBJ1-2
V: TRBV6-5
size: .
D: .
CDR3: CASSQDTANYGYTF
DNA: TGTGCCAGCAGTCAAGACACAGCTAACTATGGCTACACCTTC

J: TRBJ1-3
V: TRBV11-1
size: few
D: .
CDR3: CASSRGGWTNSGNTIYF
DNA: TGTGCCAGCAGCCGCGGAGGCTGGACCAACTCTGGAAACACCATATATTTT

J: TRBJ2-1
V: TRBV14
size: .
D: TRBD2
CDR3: CASSQEGLASYNEQFF
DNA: TGTGCCAGCAGCCAAGAAGGACTAGCCTCCTACAATGAGCAGTTCTTC

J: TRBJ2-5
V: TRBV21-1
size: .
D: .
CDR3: CASSIFRGGALETQYF
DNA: TGTGCCAGCAGCATCTTCCGTGGAGGGGCCCTGGAGACCCAGTACTTC

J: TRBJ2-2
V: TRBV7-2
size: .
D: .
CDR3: CASRVTQGTGELFF
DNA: TGTGCCAGCAGGGTTACGCAGGGCACCGGGGAGCTGTTTTTT

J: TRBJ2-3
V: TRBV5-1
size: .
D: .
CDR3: CASSSGSGSTDTQYF
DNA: TGCGCCAGCAGCTCCGGATCGGGGAGCACAGATACGCAGTATTTT

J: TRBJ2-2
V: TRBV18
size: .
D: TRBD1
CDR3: CASSPPTGGSGELFF
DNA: TGTGCCAGCTCACCACCGACAGGGGGCAGCGGGGAGCTGTTTTTT

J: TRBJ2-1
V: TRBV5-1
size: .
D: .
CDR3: CASSLAALAFNEQFF
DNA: TGCGCCAGCAGCTTGGCTGCTCTAGCTTTCAATGAGCAGTTCTTC